This TCR beta chain was profiled in a study of T cells in Graves' hyperthyroidism and ophthalmopathy. General study points: Ophthalmopathy prediction by the model preceded onset by a median about 6 months.

This clonotype has a handful of counts. Its antigen is unidentified. The investigators amplified TCR beta CDR3 regions from RNA transcripts. HTBI primers were employed in a first-round RT-PCR of the TCR CDR3. TCRdb re-called the multiplex PCR reads through MiXCR, storing one row per CDR3 protein. This sample carries some 690,000 distinct CDR3 sequences, 17% of them seen once, and the ten largest clones take 15% to 17%. This CDR3 comprises 14 residues. Trimming cost V 4 bases and J 9 bases, with 13 bases left between them. Germline V gives CDR1 MNHEY, CDR2 SMNVEV (reference sequence). The rearrangement joins TRBV27 to TRBJ1-6; no reliable D call. The receptor was derived from a man between 45 and 60 years old with Graves' hyperthyroidism. The sequencing input was blood. The CDR3 loop reads CASSYLNLGSPLHF. DNA for the CDR3: TGTGCCAGCAGTTATCTAAATCTGGGTTCACCCCTCCACTTT.